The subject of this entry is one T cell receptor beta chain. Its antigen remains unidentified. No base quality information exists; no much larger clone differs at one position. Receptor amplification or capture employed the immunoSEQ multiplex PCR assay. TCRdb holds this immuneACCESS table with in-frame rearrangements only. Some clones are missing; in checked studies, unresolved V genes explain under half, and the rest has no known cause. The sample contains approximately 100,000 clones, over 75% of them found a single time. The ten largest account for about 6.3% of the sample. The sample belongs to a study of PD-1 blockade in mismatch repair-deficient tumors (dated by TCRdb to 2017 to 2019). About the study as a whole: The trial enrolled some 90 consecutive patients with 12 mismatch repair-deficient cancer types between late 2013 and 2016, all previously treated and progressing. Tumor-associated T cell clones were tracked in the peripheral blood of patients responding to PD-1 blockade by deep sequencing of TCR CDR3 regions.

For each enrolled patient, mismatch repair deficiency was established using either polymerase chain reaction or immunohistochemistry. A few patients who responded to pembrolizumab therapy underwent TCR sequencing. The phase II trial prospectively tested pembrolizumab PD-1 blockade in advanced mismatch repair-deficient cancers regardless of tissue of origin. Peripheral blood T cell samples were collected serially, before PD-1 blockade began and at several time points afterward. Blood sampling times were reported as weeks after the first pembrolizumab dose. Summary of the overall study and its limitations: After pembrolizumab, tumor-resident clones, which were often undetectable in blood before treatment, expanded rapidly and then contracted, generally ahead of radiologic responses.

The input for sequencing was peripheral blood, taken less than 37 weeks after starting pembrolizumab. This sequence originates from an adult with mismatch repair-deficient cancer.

The encoded CDR3 is CASSNYGTSGDNEQFF. The nucleotides are TGTGCCAGTAGTAATTATGGGACTAGCGGCGACAATGAGCAGTTCTTC. Recombination connected TRBV19 to TRBJ2-1; 11 nucleotides in the junction match TRBD2. Counted from cysteine to phenylalanine, this CDR3 has 16 amino acids. CDR3 DNA only is kept here, 48 bases in frame from base 1. CDR1 is given as LNHDA and CDR2 as SQIVND, both from the germline V gene (reference sequence). After removal of 4 bases from V and 5 bases from J, the junction retains 7 bases not matched to a gene.